These T cell receptor beta chains were read from a single sample in a study of cytomegalovirus exposure and HLA in healthy donors. Generated by immunoSEQ multiplex PCR, the TCRdb table keeps only in-frame clones and is missing some. The table lists some 140,000 clones, around 77% of them singletons. Material for sequencing was PBMCs. The receptors originated from a man younger than 40 in good health and CMV-seronegative. Each CDR3 is given without its conserved first and last residue. The D gene is left open where the match is weak.

J,V,D,CDR3
TRBJ1-3,TRBV18,-,ASSQGQIKSGNTIY
TRBJ1-4,TRBV19,TRBD1,ASSQRPQGIQNEKLF
TRBJ2-1,TRBV6-5,TRBD2,ASKLADLSYNEQF
TRBJ2-7,TRBV7-6,TRBD1,ASSSPGQGPTAYEQY
TRBJ2-7,TRBV23-1,-,APTRPHYEQY
TRBJ1-5,TRBV5-8,-,ASSLDGQPNQPQH
TRBJ1-1,TRBV18,TRBD1,ASSPQGARGTEAF
TRBJ2-3,TRBV28,TRBD2,ASNAGGRGTDTQY
TRBJ1-4,TRBV19,TRBD1,ASIPGQGVEKLF
TRBJ1-4,TRBV6-5,-,ASRQQTNEKLF
TRBJ2-7,TRBV6-5,-,ASSSGTDVYEQY
TRBJ2-5,TRBV18,-,ASAPGTKETQY
TRBJ2-3,TRBV5-1,-,ASSLEREDTQY
TRBJ1-2,TRBV13,-,ASSFGTVIHGYT
TRBJ1-2,TRBV7-9,TRBD1,ASSLAAGGVGGYT
TRBJ1-3,TRBV5-1,-,ASSPGTPAGNTIY
TRBJ2-3,TRBV6-5,TRBD1,ASRRDRKTDTQY
TRBJ2-7,TRBV7-8,-,ASSFHYEQY
TRBJ2-4,TRBV25-1,-,ASSASLGEGVLSIQY
TRBJ2-7,TRBV2,-,ASSEPLGGRSYEQY
TRBJ2-3,TRBV27,-,ASSITPSSLPDTQY
TRBJ1-2,TRBV7-6,-,ASSAQGTNYGYT
TRBJ1-5,TRBV18,TRBD1,ASSRTGTDSNQPQH
TRBJ2-7,TRBV19,TRBD1,ASSIGQGGGEQY
TRBJ1-1,TRBV11-2,-,ASSFSFQRNTEAF
TRBJ2-2,TRBV10-3,TRBD2,AITGGSGRQNTGELF
TRBJ1-1,TRBV10-3,-,AISGLQTEAF
TRBJ2-7,TRBV5-4,-,ASSLGISDSYEQY
TRBJ1-5,TRBV6-5,TRBD1,ASSYRGDQPQH
TRBJ2-1,TRBV11-3,-,ASSLGGNYNEQF
TRBJ1-1,TRBV6-6,-,ASSLQTNTEAF
TRBJ2-7,TRBV5-4,-,ASSLGREREQY
TRBJ2-1,TRBV20-1,-,SATRFDEQF
TRBJ1-1,TRBV6-5,-,ASSPDRTNTEAF
TRBJ1-2,TRBV13,TRBD1,ASSGDRGNYGYT
TRBJ2-1,TRBV30,-,AWTREFNEQF
TRBJ1-1,TRBV4-1,-,ASSQVPGWAF
TRBJ2-7,TRBV9,-,ASSGVRFGTYAYEQY
TRBJ2-7,TRBV5-5,-,ASSSHGQGRYEQY
TRBJ2-3,TRBV4-1,TRBD2,ASSFPGTSQSTDTQY
TRBJ2-5,TRBV29-1,TRBD2,SVVGLAGETQY
TRBJ2-6,TRBV29-1,-,SAILGGGGANVLT
TRBJ2-1,TRBV2,-,ASSERGTSYNEQF
TRBJ1-3,TRBV7-8,-,ASSSRISGNTIY
TRBJ2-1,TRBV9,-,ASSEGGGTDEQF
TRBJ2-3,TRBV7-2,TRBD2,ASSLKAGADTQY
TRBJ2-5,TRBV6-5,-,ASSYSKWGHGETQY
TRBJ2-7,TRBV28,TRBD2,ASTIAGGPYEQY
TRBJ2-1,TRBV7-8,-,ASSKQNNEQF
TRBJ2-1,TRBV4-2,-,ASSQAVAGSSYNEQF
TRBJ1-2,TRBV5-4,TRBD1,ASSPGQGEPYGYT
TRBJ2-6,TRBV28,TRBD1,ASSFETGLTGANVLT
TRBJ2-2,TRBV5-1,-,ASRVATTGELF
TRBJ2-1,TRBV27,-,ASSSPGGYNEQF
TRBJ2-7,TRBV9,TRBD1,ASSATGSSSYEQY
TRBJ2-7,TRBV28,-,ASSPRREQY
TRBJ2-1,TRBV7-9,TRBD2,ASSLGLAAYNEQF